These 21 T cell receptor beta chains came from one sample sequenced in a study of graft-versus-host responses after intestinal transplantation. The repertoire was sequenced with immunoSEQ multiplex PCR; TCRdb's copy has only in-frame clones and lacks some. The table lists over 100,000 clones, approximately 95% of them singletons. Their recognized antigens are unknown. Source: unstimulated CD4+ T cells sorted from spleen or lymph node cells, taken before intestinal transplant. These receptors all come from a human donor who received an intestinal transplant.

V gene TRBV5-1 combines with J gene TRBJ2-1; D unclear. V was trimmed by 5 bases and J by 9 bases, leaving 18 bases between them. CDR1 is SGHRS, CDR2 YFSETQ, per germline. CDR3 length: 14 residues. CDR3 DNA: TGCGCCAGCAGTCCACTGAAGACTTACCCTGAGCAGTTCTTC. Encoded protein: CASSPLKTYPEQFF.

J is TRBJ1-3 and V is TRBV10-2, with D hard to call. This CDR3 contains 14 residues. Trimming shortened V by 2 bases and J by 3 bases, and 8 bases separated the two germline ends. The germline V gene has CDR1 WSHSY and CDR2 SAAADI. The CDR3 DNA follows: TGCGCCAGCAGTGAGGGGCCTAATGGAAACACCATATATTTT. It translates to CASSEGPNGNTIYF.

This clone was observed a single time. The gene calls are TRBV11-1 and TRBJ2-3, with no clear D. Germline V gene data show CDR1 as SGHAT and CDR2 as FQDESV (reference sequence). The CDR3 consists of 14 residues. V lost 2 bases, J lost 6 bases, and 12 bases lay in between. The CDR3 coding sequence is TGTGCCAGCAGCTTATCCCAGATTGGGGATACGCAGTATTTT. Residues: CASSLSQIGDTQYF. The variable domain in full, with the rest retrieved from reference TRBV11-1 and TRBJ2-3, is EAEVAQSPRYKITEKSQAVAFWCDPISGHATLYWYRQILGQGPELLVQFQDESVVDDSQLPKDRFSAERLKGVDSTLKIQPAELGDSAMYLCASSLSQIGDTQYFGPGTRLTVL.

The chain links TRBV2 to TRBJ2-7, with TRBD2 identical over 10 bases. Trimming cost V 3 bases and J 3 bases; bases outside gene matches: 2. This CDR3 has 14 residues. Germline lookup yields CDR1 SNHLY and CDR2 FYNNEI. The CDR3, as DNA: TGTGCCAGCAGTGATCCTAGCGGGAGCTACGAGCAGTACTTC. Translated, it gives CASSDPSGSYEQYF.

This clone appeared a single time. The rearrangement joins TRBV5-4 to TRBJ2-2; TRBD1 matches at 8 bases. J lost 4 bases, V lost 4 bases, and 6 bases had no gene match. The CDR3 has 15 residues. Looked up from germline, CDR1 is SGHNT and CDR2 is YYREEE (reference sequence). The CDR3 region is CASSVGQGSTGELFF. The CDR3, as DNA: TGTGCCAGCAGCGTTGGACAGGGAAGCACCGGGGAGCTGTTTTTT. Full variable domain (outside the CDR3, taken from reference TRBV5-4 and TRBJ2-2): ETGVTQSPTHLIKTRGQQVTLRCSSQSGHNTVSWYQQALGQGPQFIFQYYREEENGRGNFPPRFSGLQFPNYSSELNVNALELDDSALYLCASSVGQGSTGELFFGEGSRLTVL.

This clone was seen once. The chain employs TRBV9 and TRBJ2-3; D possibly corresponds to TRBD1 (7 bases). V gave up 4 bases and J gave up 1 base, with 19 bases separating them. The length of the CDR3 is 17 residues. Germline-derived CDR1 and CDR2 are SGDLS and YYNGEE. Here the CDR3 DNA reads TGTGCCAGCAGCCACCAGGGCCAGGGGGGACGCACAGATACGCAGTATTTT. It is translated as CASSHQGQGGRTDTQYF.

The gene calls are TRBV9 and TRBJ2-1; 8 nucleotides align to TRBD2. The J segment lost 8 bases and the V segment lost 4 bases, leaving 14 bases of the junction unmatched. Germline assignment: CDR1 SGDLS and CDR2 YYNGEE. This CDR3 region has 16 residues. CDR3 region: CASSLLAGTPYDEQFF. CDR3 nucleotide sequence: TGTGCCAGCAGCCTATTAGCGGGGACCCCTTATGATGAGCAGTTCTTC.

This clone was seen a handful of times. J is TRBJ2-1 and V is TRBV30; D gene uncertain. This CDR3 comprises 12 residues. V was shortened by 0 bases and J by 10 bases, with 10 bases between the two germline ends. Germline values: CDR1 GTSNPN, CDR2 SVGIG (reference sequence). The CDR3 loop is CAWSVRMGEQFF. CDR3 in DNA: TGTGCCTGGAGTGTACGCATGGGCGAGCAGTTCTTC.

V gene TRBV27 combines with J gene TRBJ2-1; D is perhaps TRBD1 or TRBD2 (5 bases each). The CDR3 has 15 amino acids. V was shortened by 6 bases and J by 4 bases, with 16 bases between the two germline ends. Per the germline V gene, CDR1 is MNHEY and CDR2 is SMNVEV (reference sequence). The CDR3 protein is CASSQRDGRYNEQFF. DNA of the CDR3: TGTGCCAGCAGCCAAAGGGACGGCCGGTACAATGAGCAGTTCTTC.

The V gene is TRBV2, the J gene TRBJ2-2; D remains unclear. Trimming shortened V by 6 bases and J by 8 bases, and 13 bases separated the two germline ends. CDR1 and CDR2 from the germline V gene are SNHLY and FYNNEI. This CDR3 comprises 13 residues. The CDR3 sequence: CASSSKRTGELFF. DNA of the CDR3: TGTGCCAGCAGCTCGAAGCGTACGGGGGAGCTGTTTTTT.

The rearrangement links TRBV5-1 to TRBJ2-7, with D perhaps matching TRBD2 (6 bases). Trimming removed 2 bases at V and 5 bases at J, with 11 bases between. Germline V gives CDR1 SGHRS, CDR2 YFSETQ. The length of the CDR3 is 13 residues. The CDR3 region has the DNA TGCGCCAGCAGCTTTGGAGGGTCGGACGAGCAGTACTTC. Translation: CASSFGGSDEQYF.

This rearrangement joins TRBV7-3 to TRBJ2-3; TRBD2 agrees at 10 bases. The length of the CDR3 is 16 residues. V was clipped by 5 bases and J by 3 bases; unmatched bases: 8. Germline V gene data show CDR1 as SGHTA and CDR2 as FQGTGA. The CDR3 spells CASSLSGTSATDTQYF. Here the CDR3 DNA reads TGTGCCAGCAGCCTATCCGGGACTAGCGCAACAGATACGCAGTATTTT.

The chain links TRBV2 to TRBJ2-3; a weak D match, TRBD2 (5 bases). Germline V lookup: CDR1 SNHLY, CDR2 FYNNEI. V was shortened by 8 bases and J by 1 base, with 10 bases between the two germline ends. CDR3 size: 13 residues. For the CDR3, the DNA is TGTGCCAGCGATAGGCGGGGCACAGATACGCAGTATTTT. This translates into CASDRRGTDTQYF.

CDR3 nucleotides: TGTGCCAGCAGCTTATCAGGGACAGGTCAATTCCAGGTTGAAGCTTTCTTT. Amino acid sequence: CASSLSGTGQFQVEAFF. The V call is TRBV11-1, the J call TRBJ1-1; 8 nucleotides agree with TRBD1. Germline loops: CDR1 SGHAT, CDR2 FQDESV (reference sequence). V was clipped by 2 bases and J by 7 bases; unmatched bases: 15. This CDR3 has 17 amino acids. The complete variable domain, with remaining parts taken from reference TRBV11-1 and TRBJ1-1, reads EAEVAQSPRYKITEKSQAVAFWCDPISGHATLYWYRQILGQGPELLVQFQDESVVDDSQLPKDRFSAERLKGVDSTLKIQPAELGDSAMYLCASSLSGTGQFQVEAFFGQGTRLTVV.

V usage is TRBV7-1 and J usage is TRBJ1-2, with D uncertain. TRBV7-1 is given ORF status, its function remaining uncertain. V was shortened by 4 bases and J by 4 bases, with 13 bases between the two germline ends. The CDR3 loop spans 14 amino acids. The CDR3 DNA is TGTGCCAGCAGCTTAGACGTCTTTGCCTATGGCTACACCTTC. Its translation: CASSLDVFAYGYTF.

The chain recombines TRBV19 with TRBJ1-5; D call uncertain. This CDR3 contains 14 residues. Germline assignment: CDR1 LNHDA and CDR2 SQIVND (reference sequence). Trimming stripped 7 bases from V and 3 bases from J, with 13 bases between. The CDR3 loop is CASNIGRFNQPQHF. In nucleotides, the CDR3 is TGTGCCAGTAATATCGGGCGGTTCAATCAGCCCCAGCATTTT.

The V and J genes are TRBV30 and TRBJ2-7; a weak D match, TRBD2 (7 bases). The CDR3 has 14 amino acids. The V gene's germline CDR1 is GTSNPN and CDR2 SVGIG (reference sequence). Trimming cost V 7 bases and J 5 bases, with 21 bases left between them. The CDR3 region has the DNA TGTGCCTTTTTGGGGGGGGCAAATTTGGACGAGCAGTACTTC. The encoded protein is CAFLGGANLDEQYF.

The chain has TRBV19 and TRBJ2-1; 9 bases match TRBD2. Looked up from germline, CDR1 is LNHDA and CDR2 is SQIVND (reference sequence). The CDR3 totals 17 residues. J gave up 1 base and V 3 bases, and 7 bases lay outside the gene matches. CDR3 sequence reads: CASSIRPSGTSYNEQFF. CDR3 DNA sequence: TGTGCCAGTAGTATTAGGCCTAGCGGGACTTCCTACAATGAGCAGTTCTTC.

CDR3 sequence: CASSLEGSYGYTF. CDR3 in DNA: TGTGCCAGCAGCTTGGAAGGGTCCTATGGCTACACCTTC. The V gene is TRBV5-4, the J gene TRBJ1-2; D ambiguous. With 0 bases removed from V and 4 bases from J, the gap between germline ends came to 7 bases. The germline V gene encodes CDR1 SGHNT and CDR2 YYREEE (reference sequence). The CDR3 loop spans 13 amino acids.

The J gene is TRBJ2-3, the V gene TRBV6-6, with D possibly matching TRBD2 (6 bases). The CDR3 loop spans 15 amino acids. V was cut by 10 bases and J by 8 bases, with 25 bases left in between. Germline CDR1 reads MNHNY; CDR2 reads SVGAGI (reference sequence). CDR3 sequence: CAIQAGWGVDPTQYF. The CDR3 bases are TGTGCCATCCAGGCGGGGTGGGGGGTGGATCCTACGCAGTATTTT.

V is TRBV14 and J is TRBJ2-3; tentatively, D is TRBD2 (6 bases). The CDR3 consists of 16 residues. The germline V gene has CDR1 SGHDN and CDR2 FVKESK. Trimming shortened V by 2 bases and J by 6 bases, and 18 bases separated the two germline ends. The CDR3 region is CASSQIRGYGADTQYF. The CDR3 DNA reads as TGTGCCAGCAGCCAAATCCGGGGGTATGGGGCGGATACGCAGTATTTT. Full variable domain (outside the CDR3, taken from reference TRBV14 and TRBJ2-3): EAGVTQFPSHSVIEKGQTVTLRCDPISGHDNLYWYRRVMGKEIKFLLHFVKESKQDESGMPNNRFLAERTGGTYSTLKVQPAELEDSGVYFCASSQIRGYGADTQYFGPGTRLTVL.